The 18 T cell receptor beta chains listed next were all sequenced from one sample in a study of T cell responses to AZD1222 COVID-19 vaccine. The assay was immunoSEQ multiplex PCR, and TCRdb's table has in-frame clones only and misses some. This table holds roughly 100,000 clones, roughly 82% found once. The sequencing here drew on peripheral blood, taken on day 0 of AZD1222 vaccination. These receptors all stem from an adult in good health.

The chain carries TRBV15 and TRBJ2-7, with D perhaps matching TRBD2 (6 bases). The V end lost 0 bases, the J end lost 4 bases, and 16 bases lay between the germline ends. Germline V gene lookup returns CDR1 LNHNV and CDR2 YYDKDF (reference sequence). The CDR3 consists of 16 residues. The CDR3: CATSRETAGLPYEQYF. CDR3 in DNA: TGTGCCACCAGCAGAGAAACGGCGGGGCTTCCTTACGAGCAGTACTTC. Supplemented by reference TRBV15 and TRBJ2-7, the full variable domain reads DAMVIQNPRYQVTQFGKPVTLSCSQTLNHNVMYWYQQKSSQAPKLLFHYYDKDFNNEADTPDNFQSRRPNTSFCFLDIRSPGLGDTAMYLCATSRETAGLPYEQYFGPGTRLTVT.

V usage is TRBV30 and J usage is TRBJ2-7; 11 bases are a match to TRBD1. The V gene's germline CDR1 is GTSNPN and CDR2 SVGIG (reference sequence). Losses at the gene ends were 3 bases for V and 5 bases for J; bases not matched to a gene: 3. This CDR3 comprises 13 residues. The CDR3 DNA is TGTGCCTGGAGCCGGGACAGGGGGAACGAGCAGTACTTC. Protein: CAWSRDRGNEQYF.

This clone has just a few counts. The chain recombines TRBV5-3 with TRBJ1-2, with unresolved D. TRBV5-3 is filed as an ORF, its function uncertain. Trimming pared 2 bases from V and 8 bases from J, leaving 13 bases between. This CDR3 is 13 amino acids long. CDR3 sequence: CARSFYEIRGYTF. CDR3 sequence (DNA): TGTGCCAGAAGCTTTTATGAAATAAGGGGCTACACCTTC.

A few counts support this clone. The V call is TRBV7-9, the J call TRBJ1-5; no clear D. Germline CDR1 SEHNR, CDR2 FQNEAQ (reference sequence). The length of the CDR3 is 13 residues. Trimming pared 1 base from V and 7 bases from J, leaving 8 bases between. CDR3: CASSLVLDQPQHF. The CDR3 DNA reads TGTGCCAGCAGCTTAGTTCTAGACCAGCCCCAGCATTTT.

This sequence joins TRBV7-6 and TRBJ1-2, with unresolved D. V was cut by 2 bases and J by 7 bases, with 5 bases left in between. Germline V lookup: CDR1 SGHVS, CDR2 FNYEAQ. This CDR3 is built from 11 residues. CDR3 amino acids: CASSLSTGYTF. The CDR3 coding sequence is TGTGCCAGCAGCTTATCGACTGGCTACACCTTC.

The V gene is TRBV3-1 (or the pseudogene TRBV3-2), the J gene TRBJ2-1; TRBD2 aligns across 7 bases. The junction had 7 bases not matched to a gene; V was cut back by 1 base and J by 4 bases. Germline V CDR1 and CDR2: LGHDT, YNNKEL (reference sequence). The CDR3 has 16 amino acids. CDR3 coding DNA: TGTGCCAGCAGCCAAGTGGGGGGGGACCTATACAATGAGCAGTTCTTC. This encodes CASSQVGGDLYNEQFF.

The chain recombines TRBV4-3 with TRBJ1-4; perhaps TRBD1 as D (5 bases). CDR3 length: 15 amino acids. V was pared by 3 bases and J by 4 bases, with 12 bases between. CDR1 is LGHNA and CDR2 is YSLEER in the germline V gene. The CDR3 region has the DNA TGCGCCAGCAGCCAGAACGGAAGGGGTAATGAAAAACTGTTTTTT. Protein: CASSQNGRGNEKLFF.

The CDR3 coding sequence is TGTGCCAGTGACGGGGGGCGATATGGCTACACCTTC. Translating it yields CASDGGRYGYTF. The chain employs TRBV2 and TRBJ1-2; D possibly corresponds to TRBD1 (6 bases). Germline V gene data show CDR1 as SNHLY and CDR2 as FYNNEI. The CDR3 extends over 12 amino acids. The ends were cut back, 9 bases at V and 5 bases at J, with 13 bases in the middle.

The rearrangement links TRBV19 to TRBJ2-2; 8 positions match TRBD1. The V gene's germline CDR1 is LNHDA and CDR2 SQIVND (reference sequence). The CDR3 is 15 residues long. V shed 6 bases, J shed 0 bases, and the junction held 3 bases outside the gene matches. For the CDR3, the DNA is TGTGCCAGTAGCAGGACAGGGCCGAACACCGGGGAGCTGTTTTTT. As protein: CASSRTGPNTGELFF.

The chain combines TRBV3-1 (or the pseudogene TRBV3-2) with TRBJ1-6; 10 positions agree with TRBD1. Trimming removed 10 bases from V and 8 bases from J; junction bases left unmatched: 8. This CDR3 spans 14 amino acids. CDR1 and CDR2 from the germline V gene are LGHDT and YNNKEL (reference sequence). For the CDR3, the DNA is TGTGCCACCCAACCCGGGACAGGGGATTCACCCCTCCACTTT. This codes for CATQPGTGDSPLHF.

CDR3 residues: CASSPDYRVKFF. Written as DNA, the CDR3 is TGCGCCAGCAGCCCGGACTACAGGGTGAAGTTTTTT. This sequence joins TRBV5-1 and TRBJ2-2; the D gene could be TRBD1 or TRBD2 (6 bases each). The CDR3 contains 12 residues. V gave up 4 bases and J gave up 16 bases, with 17 bases separating them. Germline CDR1 SGHRS, CDR2 YFSETQ.

The J gene is TRBJ2-7, the V gene TRBV7-2; TRBD1 agrees at 11 bases. Unmatched junction bases numbered 5, after V lost 5 bases and J lost 5 bases. Germline V lookup: CDR1 SGHTA, CDR2 FQGNSA. This CDR3 spans 14 amino acids. The chain's CDR3 is CASSRTGGQHEQYF. Here the CDR3 DNA reads TGTGCCAGCAGCCGGACAGGGGGCCAACACGAGCAGTACTTC.

CDR3: CASIQGYMIGYTF. CDR3 in DNA: TGCGCCAGCATCCAGGGTTATATGATCGGCTACACCTTC. This chain uses TRBV10-1 with TRBJ1-2; possible D gene TRBD1, 5 bases. The germline CDR1 and CDR2 sequences are WNHNN and SYGVQD (reference sequence). The ends were cut back, 7 bases at V and 8 bases at J, with 17 bases in the middle. CDR3 size: 13 residues.

Here the CDR3 reads CAISEQGTQGYTF. The CDR3 coding sequence is TGTGCCATCAGCGAACAGGGTACTCAAGGCTACACCTTC. The chain is built from TRBV10-3 and TRBJ1-2, with D perhaps matching TRBD1 (6 bases). Germline V gene data show CDR1 as ENHRY and CDR2 as SYGVKD. The CDR3 contains 13 residues. The V end was cut by 6 bases, the J end by 8 bases, with 16 bases between.

The gene calls are TRBV7-2 and TRBJ2-7, with TRBD2 identical over 12 bases. Germline CDR1 is SGHTA and CDR2 is FQGNSA. The CDR3 consists of 14 residues. V lost 5 bases to trimming and J lost 3 bases; unmatched junction nucleotides: 2. CDR3 region: CASSPLAGGYEQYF. CDR3 in DNA: TGTGCCAGCAGCCCACTAGCGGGGGGCTACGAGCAGTACTTC.

The chain couples TRBV4-3 to TRBJ1-6; no clear D. The CDR3 is made up of 16 amino acids. CDR1 and CDR2 (germline): LGHNA, YSLEER. Trimming took off 2 bases at V and 2 bases at J, with 10 bases between the two ends. CDR3 loop: CASSQSTTAYNSPLHF. CDR3 nucleotides: TGCGCCAGCAGCCAAAGTACAACAGCCTATAATTCACCCCTCCACTTT.

This chain uses TRBV2 with TRBJ1-2; 7 nucleotides match TRBD1. Germline CDR1 and CDR2: SNHLY and FYNNEI. The CDR3 has 15 amino acids. Germline trimming cut 7 bases from V and 4 bases from J; bases unmatched to any gene: 12. CDR3: CASKEGARLSYGYTF. The CDR3 coding sequence is TGTGCCAGCAAAGAGGGGGCGAGGCTTTCCTATGGCTACACCTTC.

The CDR3 DNA sequence: TGTGCCAGCAGCTTATCTCCCGTATTGGGGAGGGAGAATGGCTACACCTTC. Translated: CASSLSPVLGRENGYTF. V is TRBV7-3 and J is TRBJ1-2; D uncertain. The CDR3 is made up of 17 amino acids. Germline V gives CDR1 SGHTA, CDR2 FQGTGA. V shed 2 bases and J shed 6 bases, with 22 bases lying between them.